The 10 T cell receptor beta chains given below trace back to one sample, sequenced in a study of shared clonotypes between healthy human individuals (TCRdb year 2020). Libraries were constructed by the immunoSEQ multiplex PCR assay. TCRdb provides this immuneACCESS table in a form limited to in-frame rearrangements. Some clones are lacking; in checked studies, under half of them reflect an unresolved V gene, and why the rest are absent is not known. The sample records roughly 320,000 clones, over 75% of which are singletons. About 16% of the sample lies in the top ten. The sequenced sample consisted of memory CD8+ T cells sorted from blood. Taken with the paper, the label for cell subset or site translates to: CD45RO+ cells pooled with CCR7-negative TemRA cells. All receptors come from a man aged 18 to 29 in good health.

This chain joins TRBV10-3 and TRBJ2-7, with no clear D. This CDR3 is 12 amino acids long. Germline CDR1 ENHRY, CDR2 SYGVKD. With 2 bases removed from V and 3 bases from J, the gap between germline ends came to 5 bases. CDR3 residues: CAISENDYEQYF. The CDR3, as DNA: TGTGCCATCAGTGAGAACGACTACGAGCAGTACTTC.

On this clone: This CDR3 is also generated by other DNA sequences in the sample. V is TRBV29-1 and J is TRBJ2-5; D is unclear. The CDR3 totals 10 residues. CDR1 is SQVTM and CDR2 is ANQGSEA in the germline V gene. V was trimmed by 3 bases and J by 5 bases, leaving 4 bases between them. The CDR3 DNA sequence: TGCAGCGTTGAGGAGGAGACCCAGTACTTC. This encodes CSVEEETQYF.

A note on this clone: Its ends do not fully match the called genes, so a read error is possible. The V gene is TRBV4-1, the J gene TRBJ2-3, with unresolved D. CDR3 length equals 17 residues. Germline lookup yields CDR1 MGHRA and CDR2 YSYEKL. The CDR3 nucleotides are TGCGCCAGTAGCCAAATTGGCGTAGCACCAAGCACAGATACGCAGTATTTT. Amino acid sequence: CASSQIGVAPSTDTQYF.

The chain links TRBV13 to TRBJ2-1, with D hard to call. CDR1 and CDR2 from the germline V gene are PRHDT and FYEKMQ (reference sequence). The CDR3 is made up of 16 amino acids. Trimming cost V 0 bases and J 7 bases, with 16 bases left between them. This CDR3 is CASSLGRGLNLNEQFF. The CDR3 bases are TGTGCCAGCAGCTTAGGCCGAGGCCTAAATCTTAATGAGCAGTTCTTC. Looking up the rest from reference TRBV13 and TRBJ2-1 gives the full variable domain: AAGVIQSPRHLIKEKRETATLKCYPIPRHDTVYWYQQGPGQDPQFLISFYEKMQSDKGSIPDRFSAQQFSDYHSELNMSSLELGDSALYFCASSLGRGLNLNEQFFGPGTRLTVL.

This clone was seen at least ten times. The gene calls are TRBV27 and TRBJ1-1, with TRBD1 identical over 7 bases. Germline CDR1 reads MNHEY; CDR2 reads SMNVEV (reference sequence). The V gene end was trimmed by 5 bases and the J gene end by 4 bases; junction bases not matched to a gene: 4. This CDR3 is built from 13 residues. The CDR3 DNA follows: TGTGCCAGCAGTCTACAGGGGACCACTGAAGCTTTCTTT. This encodes CASSLQGTTEAFF.

This clone was counted a single time. The chain employs TRBV7-8 and TRBJ2-2, with 11 bases identical to TRBD2. The V gene end was trimmed by 5 bases and the J gene end by 2 bases; junction bases not matched to a gene: 4. Germline CDR1 is SGHVS and CDR2 is FQNEAQ. The CDR3 covers 16 residues. The chain's CDR3 is CASSTGTSGNTGELFF. CDR3 nucleotide sequence: TGTGCCAGCAGCACAGGGACTAGCGGAAACACCGGGGAGCTGTTTTTT.

This chain connects TRBV30 to TRBJ1-1; D gene unclear. The V and J ends lost 0 bases and 0 bases respectively, with 8 bases between them. The germline CDR1 and CDR2 sequences are GTSNPN and SVGIG (reference sequence). The CDR3 covers 14 residues. Here the CDR3 DNA reads TGTGCCTGGAGTGTATATGGCCTGAACACTGAAGCTTTCTTT. Its translation: CAWSVYGLNTEAFF.

The chain is built from TRBV7-8 and TRBJ2-7, with D possibly called TRBD1 or TRBD2 (6 bases each). The CDR3 is 13 residues long. V lost 0 bases and J lost 6, with 9 bases in between. In germline, CDR1 is SGHVS, CDR2 FQNEAQ. The CDR3 nucleotides read TGTGCCAGCAGCTTAGCTGGGGGGCGCGAGCAGTACTTC. Its protein product is CASSLAGGREQYF.

V gene TRBV21-1 combines with J gene TRBJ2-5; no check of the table's D call, TRBD2, against the DNA was made. TRBV21-1 is shown as a pseudogene. This CDR3 contains 17 residues. CDR3 sequence: CASRTSTKREFQETQYF. The CDR3 nucleotides are TGTGCCAGCAGAACCTCCACGAAGCGGGAGTTCCAAGAGACCCAGTACTTC.

The chain carries TRBV5-6 and TRBJ2-3; D is undetermined. V was clipped by 0 bases and J by 2 bases, with 13 bases between them. The V gene's germline CDR1 is SGHDT and CDR2 YYEEEE. The CDR3 spans 16 residues. CDR3 sequence reads: CASSLELTYNTDTQYF. CDR3 DNA: TGTGCCAGCAGCTTGGAGCTCACCTACAACACAGATACGCAGTATTTT.